The clone carrying this T cell receptor (beta chain) has just a few counts. Participant reports of clinical history set cohort assignment. Cohort 3 recovered donors had two negative PCRs, clearance, or symptom resolution. This record comes from a study of blood T cell repertoires in COVID-19. In the study overall: In each case, the material was cDNA or gDNA derived from T cells, B-cell-depleted T cells, or PBMCs.

Study processing details: Reference gene primer amplification gave estimated nucleated cell counts. The method was immunoSEQ multiplex PCR; TCRdb's version includes in-frame clones alone and lacks a portion of them. That table furnishes V, J and clone size, whereas the DNA furnished D and trimming. The repertoire has roughly 500,000 clones, roughly nine tenths of them found once; the top ten carry roughly 8%. Germline V gene data show CDR1 as SGHNT and CDR2 as YYREEE (reference sequence). This CDR3 contains 15 residues. V dropped 0 bases and J dropped 4 bases, with 13 bases sitting between them. This clonotype was obtained from a woman aged 55-69 years who had recovered from COVID-19. This chain uses TRBV5-4 with TRBJ1-2; D is unresolved. Sequenced: PBMCs or T cells enriched from blood (not recorded which). In nucleotides, the CDR3 is TGTGCCAGCAGCTTGGCTGGAGTTCCACTCTATGGCTACACCTTC. Translation: CASSLAGVPLYGYTF.